The 25 T cell receptor beta chains reported below all come from one sample, sequenced in a study of CD8 T cells in ankylosing spondylitis. Their antigens remain unidentified. Each CDR3 protein is one row after TCRdb ran MiXCR on the 5' RACE reads. Of hundreds of thousands of distinct CDR3 sequences listed, about 13% are singletons. Findings and limits, study-wide: Ankylosing spondylitis blood appeared to carry a characteristic TCR beta motif of roughly eight highly homologous variants.

The sample taken for sequencing was blood, either unsorted or a sorted T cell fraction (not recorded which). These receptors originate from a male donor with ankylosing spondylitis.

The CDR3 DNA is TGCAGTGCTAGAGGCAGGGTGAATTCACCCCTCCACTTT. This sequence encodes CSARGRVNSPLHF. The V and J genes are TRBV20-1 and TRBJ1-6; possible D gene TRBD1, 5 bases. The CDR3 is 13 amino acids. Germline V gene sequence: CDR1 DFQATT, CDR2 SNEGSKA (reference sequence). Trimming left V 1 base short and J 7 bases short, with 8 bases between.

The chain has TRBV15 and TRBJ2-2; 7 bases line up with TRBD2. The junction had 7 bases not matched to a gene; V was cut back by 2 bases and J by 7 bases. The CDR3 extends over 15 amino acids. Germline loops: CDR1 LNHNV, CDR2 YYDKDF (reference sequence). CDR3 loop: CATSRREAFGGELFF. Here the CDR3 DNA reads TGTGCCACCAGCAGACGGGAGGCCTTCGGCGGGGAGCTGTTTTTT.

This clonotype was seen a few times. The chain is built from TRBV29-1 and TRBJ2-3; 11 bases line up with TRBD2. The germline gives CDR1 SQVTM, CDR2 ANQGSEA. The ends lost 5 bases at V and 5 bases at J; junction bases unmatched: 9. The CDR3 extends over 15 amino acids. In nucleotides, the CDR3 is TGCAGCGTTCTCCACCTAGCGGGAGGAAGAGATACGCAGTATTTT. This encodes CSVLHLAGGRDTQYF.

The chain recombines TRBV10-2 with TRBJ2-3, with D hard to call. CDR1 is WSHSY and CDR2 is SAAADI in the germline V gene. The CDR3 has 14 amino acids. V lost 4 bases and J 6 bases, leaving 14 bases between the germline ends. The DNA for the CDR3 is TGCGCCAGCAGTGCCCCCGAGGTAGTTGATACGCAGTATTTT. It yields the protein CASSAPEVVDTQYF.

In its sample, this clonotype was seen a few times. This chain connects TRBV20-1 to TRBJ2-1; D ambiguous. CDR1 DFQATT and CDR2 SNEGSKA come from the germline V gene (reference sequence). V lost 3 bases, J lost 0 bases, and 6 bases lay in between. This CDR3 spans 13 amino acids. This chain's CDR3 is CSASASSYNEQFF. The DNA for the CDR3 is TGCAGTGCTAGCGCTAGCTCCTACAATGAGCAGTTCTTC.

The gene calls are TRBV9 and TRBJ2-3; 7 bases map to TRBD2. The germline V gene encodes CDR1 SGDLS and CDR2 YYNGEE. The CDR3 consists of 16 residues. The junction had 10 bases not matched to a gene; V was cut back by 4 bases and J by 2 bases. DNA of the CDR3: TGTGCCAGCAGCATCGGGACTACCTTATACACAGATACGCAGTATTTT. Protein: CASSIGTTLYTDTQYF. Full variable domain (rest looked up from reference TRBV9 and TRBJ2-3): DSGVTQTPKHLITATGQRVTLRCSPRSGDLSVYWYQQSLDQGLQFLIQYYNGEERAKGNILERFSAQQFPDLHSELNLSSLELGDSALYFCASSIGTTLYTDTQYFGPGTRLTVL.

The chain recombines TRBV10-3 with TRBJ2-2, with D uncertain. Germline V lookup: CDR1 ENHRY, CDR2 SYGVKD. The length of the CDR3 is 15 residues. Deletions cut 6 bases from V and 0 bases from J, with 11 bases between. CDR3 sequence reads: CAISRGESNTGELFF. The CDR3 DNA follows: TGTGCCATCAGCCGAGGAGAGTCGAACACCGGGGAGCTGTTTTTT.

This clonotype was seen many times. The genes are TRBV4-2 and TRBJ1-1; possible D gene TRBD1, 5 bases. The CDR3 length is 16 residues. Between the trimmed V and J ends, which lost 0 bases and 3 bases, there was a span of 14 bases. The germline gives CDR1 LGHNA, CDR2 YNFKEQ. The CDR3 protein is CASSQERARVDTEAFF. DNA for the CDR3: TGTGCCAGCAGCCAAGAGAGGGCCAGGGTGGACACTGAAGCTTTCTTT.

The chain joins TRBV30 to TRBJ2-1, with 9 positions matching TRBD2. The V gene's germline CDR1 is GTSNPN and CDR2 SVGIG (reference sequence). Losses at the gene ends were 3 bases for V and 10 bases for J; bases not matched to a gene: 4. The CDR3 is 12 amino acids. CDR3 in amino acids: CAWRREGREQFF. As DNA, the CDR3 is TGTGCCTGGAGGCGGGAGGGCCGGGAGCAGTTCTTC.

This clonotype was observed a few times. The rearrangement links TRBV29-1 to TRBJ2-7; D possibly corresponds to TRBD2 (5 bases). The V end lost 4 bases, the J end lost 7 bases, and 14 bases lay between the germline ends. Germline values: CDR1 SQVTM, CDR2 ANQGSEA. The CDR3 contains 12 residues. Here the CDR3 DNA reads TGCAGCGTTGTTGGGAGCGCCTTAGAGCAGTACTTC. Amino acids: CSVVGSALEQYF.

The chain employs TRBV2 and TRBJ1-1, with D tentatively TRBD1 (5 bases). V was shortened by 8 bases and J by 4 bases, with 14 bases between the two germline ends. This CDR3 comprises 13 residues. CDR1 is SNHLY and CDR2 is FYNNEI in the germline V gene. CDR3 protein: CASLGDRGTEAFF. In DNA form, the CDR3 reads TGTGCCAGCCTCGGGGACCGCGGCACTGAAGCTTTCTTT.

This clonotype was seen a few times. This chain connects TRBV19 to TRBJ2-1, with 11 positions matching TRBD2. From germline, CDR1 is LNHDA and CDR2 SQIVND (reference sequence). Trimming at V came to 11 bases and at J to 6 bases, leaving 15 bases not matched to a gene. The CDR3 loop spans 16 amino acids. The CDR3 coding sequence is TGTGCCTCCCAAGATAGCGGGAGGGCGAGGGCCAATGAGCAGTTCTTC. This gives the protein CASQDSGRARANEQFF.

The CDR3 sequence: CASSRLAGNSYEQYF. The CDR3 coding sequence is TGTGCCAGCAGCCGACTAGCGGGCAACTCCTACGAGCAGTACTTC. J is TRBJ2-7 and V is TRBV7-2; 10 nucleotides agree with TRBD2. Germline assignment: CDR1 SGHTA and CDR2 FQGNSA. The CDR3 has 15 residues. Trimming at V came to 5 bases and at J to 0 bases, leaving 4 bases not matched to a gene.

The chain joins TRBV7-7 to TRBJ2-1, with 10 positions matching TRBD2. The CDR3 covers 17 residues. V shed 2 bases, J shed 7 bases, and the junction held 11 bases outside the gene matches. CDR1 is SSHAT, CDR2 FNYEAQ, per germline (reference sequence). Here the CDR3 reads CASSLSPSAGGPNEQFF. CDR3 nucleotides: TGTGCCAGCAGCTTATCTCCTTCAGCGGGAGGGCCAAATGAGCAGTTCTTC.

The J gene is TRBJ2-6, the V gene TRBV28; perhaps TRBD2 as D (6 bases). Trimming shortened V by 8 bases and J by 0 bases, and 20 bases separated the two germline ends. The V gene's germline CDR1 is MDHEN and CDR2 SYDVKM. There are 18 residues in the CDR3. DNA for the CDR3: TGTGCCAGCGGTGAAGTAATAGCGGAGATCTCTGGGGCCAACGTCCTGACTTTC. Amino acid sequence: CASGEVIAEISGANVLTF.

The V call is TRBV20-1, the J call TRBJ2-5; D perhaps matches TRBD1 (6 bases). The CDR3 has 11 residues. Trimming took off 7 bases at V and 4 bases at J, with 10 bases between the two ends. Germline lookup yields CDR1 DFQATT and CDR2 SNEGSKA (reference sequence). The CDR3 is CSERGGETQYF. In DNA form, the CDR3 reads TGCAGTGAGAGAGGGGGAGAGACCCAGTACTTC.

The chain carries TRBV20-1 and TRBJ1-1; TRBD1 is a possible D gene (5 bases). Trimming shortened V by 6 bases and J by 4 bases, and 21 bases separated the two germline ends. The CDR3 has 15 residues. Germline V lookup: CDR1 DFQATT, CDR2 SNEGSKA (reference sequence). The CDR3 coding sequence is TGCAGTGCCTACCCCATCACAGGACGTGCCACTGAAGCTTTCTTT. Translation gives CSAYPITGRATEAFF.

This rearrangement joins TRBV19 to TRBJ2-2, with a possible D match to TRBD2 (6 bases). The CDR3 has 14 amino acids. Germline values: CDR1 LNHDA, CDR2 SQIVND (reference sequence). V lost 6 bases and J lost 4, with 12 bases in between. CDR3 sequence: CASRSREFTGELFF. The CDR3 DNA sequence: TGTGCCAGTAGATCCCGGGAGTTCACCGGGGAGCTGTTTTTT.

This clonotype was seen more than once but under ten times. The chain uses TRBV20-1 and TRBJ1-5; possibly TRBD1 for D (6 bases). V lost 6 bases and J 4 bases, leaving 19 bases between the germline ends. The germline gives CDR1 DFQATT, CDR2 SNEGSKA (reference sequence). This CDR3 comprises 15 residues. CDR3: CSAHPEGGPNQPQHF. CDR3 DNA: TGCAGTGCCCACCCGGAGGGGGGGCCGAATCAGCCCCAGCATTTT.

The J gene is TRBJ1-5, the V gene TRBV18; D may be TRBD1 (6 bases). This CDR3 contains 14 residues. Trimming removed 5 bases from V and 9 bases from J, with 17 bases in between. The germline gives CDR1 KGHSH, CDR2 LQKENI. CDR3 nucleotide sequence: TGTGCCAGCTCAACAGGGCCGACCGACCCGCCCCAGCATTTT. Encoded protein: CASSTGPTDPPQHF. The complete variable domain, with remaining parts taken from reference TRBV18 and TRBJ1-5, reads NAGVMQNPRHLVRRRGQEARLRCSPMKGHSHVYWYRQLPEEGLKFMVYLQKENIIDESGMPKERFSAEFPKEGPSILRIQQVVRGDSAAYFCASSTGPTDPPQHFGDGTRLSIL.

The V and J genes are TRBV12-5 and TRBJ2-7, with 11 positions matching TRBD2. This CDR3 spans 15 amino acids. After removal of 3 bases from V and 6 bases from J, the junction contained 7 bases not matched to a gene. CDR1 LGHNT and CDR2 FRNRAP come from the germline V gene. In nucleotides, the CDR3 is TGTGCTAGTGGTTTTAGCGGGAGGGCCTCAGGCGAGCAGTACTTC. Residues: CASGFSGRASGEQYF.

The chain carries TRBV7-2 and TRBJ2-7; TRBD2 agrees at 13 bases. J gave up 3 bases and V 5 bases, and 7 bases lay outside the gene matches. In germline, CDR1 is SGHTA, CDR2 FQGNSA. The CDR3 consists of 16 residues. The chain's CDR3 is CASSPRTSGSIYEQYF. The CDR3 nucleotides are TGTGCCAGCAGCCCACGGACTAGCGGGAGTATCTACGAGCAGTACTTC.

The rearrangement links TRBV24-1 to TRBJ2-2; 12 bases align to TRBD2. Trimming took 5 bases from V and 8 from J; bases not matched to a gene: 5. The CDR3 has 15 residues. Germline V gives CDR1 KGHDR, CDR2 SFDVKD. CDR3 in DNA: TGTGCCACCAGTGCTAGCGGGAGGGCCGCAGGGGAGCTGTTTTTT. It codes for CATSASGRAAGELFF.

Remarks on this clonotype: One base away lies a much larger clone, so this may be a sequencing read error. It is likely a read error, because the conserved phenylalanine at the end of the CDR3 is missing. The V call is TRBV5-1, the J call TRBJ1-1; 9 bases match TRBD1. Trimming at V came to 4 bases and at J to 2 bases, leaving 3 bases not matched to a gene. The length of the CDR3 is 14 residues. Germline CDR1 is SGHRS and CDR2 is YFSETQ. The CDR3 coding sequence is TGCGCCAGCAGCGCACAGGGGGCCAACACTGAAGCTTTCCTT. It encodes CASSAQGANTEAFL.

The chain uses TRBV7-9 and TRBJ1-5; D unclear. The CDR3 totals 11 residues. V gave up 8 bases and J gave up 5 bases, with 7 bases separating them. The germline V gene has CDR1 SEHNR and CDR2 FQNEAQ (reference sequence). The CDR3 coding sequence is TGTGCCAGCGGCACAGATCAGCCCCAGCATTTT. Protein sequence: CASGTDQPQHF. Looking up the rest from reference TRBV7-9 and TRBJ1-5 gives the full variable domain: DTGVSQNPRHKITKRGQNVTFRCDPISEHNRLYWYRQTLGQGPEFLTYFQNEAQLEKSRLLSDRFSAERPKGSFSTLEIQRTEQGDSAMYLCASGTDQPQHFGDGTRLSIL.